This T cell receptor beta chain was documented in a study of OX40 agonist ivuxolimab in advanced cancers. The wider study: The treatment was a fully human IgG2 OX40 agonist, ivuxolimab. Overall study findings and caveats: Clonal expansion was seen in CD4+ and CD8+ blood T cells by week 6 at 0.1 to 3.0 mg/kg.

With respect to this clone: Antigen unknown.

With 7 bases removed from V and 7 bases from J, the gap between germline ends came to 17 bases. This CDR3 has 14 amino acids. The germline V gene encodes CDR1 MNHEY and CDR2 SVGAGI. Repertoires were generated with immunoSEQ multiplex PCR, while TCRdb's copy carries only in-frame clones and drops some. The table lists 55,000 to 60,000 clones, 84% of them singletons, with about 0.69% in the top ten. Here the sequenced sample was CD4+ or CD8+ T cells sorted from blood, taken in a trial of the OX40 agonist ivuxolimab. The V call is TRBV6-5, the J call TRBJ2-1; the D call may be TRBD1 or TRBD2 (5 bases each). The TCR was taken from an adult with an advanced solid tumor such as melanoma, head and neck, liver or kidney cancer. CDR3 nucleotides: TGTGCCAGCACATCCACTCGGGGCTCTAATGAGCAGTTCTTC. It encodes CASTSTRGSNEQFF.